This T cell receptor (beta chain) was recovered during a study of response to subunit inactivated influenza vaccine. As for this clonotype: Its specificity is not known.

Whole-study findings and limits: It was the authors' suggestion that each seasonal influenza vaccination recruits few new T cells.

Germline V gene data show CDR1 as SQVTM and CDR2 as ANQGSEA. CDR3 length: 8 amino acids. Trimming stripped 3 bases from V and 8 bases from J, with 0 bases between. TCRdb passed the RT-PCR reads through MiXCR, listing each CDR3 protein once. The sample yields 550,000 to 800,000 distinct CDR3 sequences, around a sixth seen once. The sequenced sample was PBMCs from blood, obtained 11 to 12 days after vaccination. The receptor's source is a man aged 50-59 years who received an inactivated influenza vaccine. The chain combines TRBV29-1 with TRBJ2-3; D unresolved. CDR3 nucleotide sequence: TGCAGCGTTGATACGCAGTATTTT. Protein product: CSVDTQYF.